The 10 T cell receptor beta chains in this list originate from one sample, sequenced in a study of T cells in localized non-small cell lung cancer. Sequencing used immunoSEQ multiplex PCR; TCRdb keeps in-frame clones, though not all of them. The sample yields 45,000 or so clones, 86% seen once. The sample in question was PBMCs, obtained before any cancer treatment. Receptor source: a man aged 35 to 70 with stage II lung adenocarcinoma.

J is TRBJ1-4 and V is TRBV19; maybe TRBD1 (5 bases). The germline CDR1 and CDR2 sequences are LNHDA and SQIVND (reference sequence). With 1 base removed from V and 0 bases from J, the gap between germline ends came to 12 bases. The CDR3 spans 17 residues. The CDR3 coding sequence is TGTGCCAGTAGTATAGTTCGACAGCCTGCAACTAATGAAAAACTGTTTTTT. Translated, it gives CASSIVRQPATNEKLFF.

This clone was observed once. This sequence joins TRBV4-2 and TRBJ1-5, with D perhaps TRBD1 (5 bases). Germline V gene lookup returns CDR1 LGHNA and CDR2 YNFKEQ. The CDR3 runs to 18 residues. The ends were cut back, 0 bases at V and 2 bases at J, with 17 bases in the middle. The CDR3: CASSQDPPGTLGNQPQHF. The CDR3 bases are TGTGCCAGCAGCCAAGATCCGCCAGGGACTTTGGGCAATCAGCCCCAGCATTTT.

The chain couples TRBV4-2 to TRBJ2-3; TRBD2 agrees at 9 bases. The germline V gene has CDR1 LGHNA and CDR2 YNFKEQ. The CDR3 length is 17 residues. V lost 1 base and J lost 2; bases outside the gene matches: 7. CDR3 bases: TGTGCCAGCAGCCAAGTGGGAGAGCGGGGGGACACAGATACGCAGTATTTT. Translated: CASSQVGERGDTDTQYF.

The V call is TRBV5-5, the J call TRBJ2-3; maybe TRBD2 (6 bases). This CDR3 comprises 15 residues. The germline gives CDR1 SGHKS, CDR2 YYEKEE (reference sequence). The V end lost 4 bases, the J end lost 0 bases, and 12 bases lay between the germline ends. CDR3 in DNA: TGTGCCAGCAGCCGGCCGGGACTTAGCACAGATACGCAGTATTTT. Protein: CASSRPGLSTDTQYF.

This chain links TRBV11-1 with TRBJ2-5; 8 bases fit TRBD2. Losses at the gene ends were 2 bases for V and 4 bases for J; bases not matched to a gene: 6. The germline gives CDR1 SGHAT, CDR2 FQDESV (reference sequence). The CDR3 length is 15 residues. The CDR3, as DNA: TGTGCCAGCAGCTTACACGTGGCGGGGGGAGAGACCCAGTACTTC. It encodes CASSLHVAGGETQYF.

The chain has TRBV11-3 and TRBJ1-1; no reliable D call. The CDR3 runs to 12 residues. Trimming pared 3 bases from V and 7 bases from J, leaving 9 bases between. CDR1 and CDR2 (germline): SGHNT, YENEEA. CDR3 nucleotide sequence: TGTGCCAGCAGCTTCCCGGGAAGTGAAGCTTTCTTT. Its protein is CASSFPGSEAFF.

Written as DNA, the CDR3 is TGTGCCAGCAGTTTATTGGTGCGGGGGACGAGCAATCAGCCCCAGCATTTT. It is translated as CASSLLVRGTSNQPQHF. The chain recombines TRBV28 with TRBJ1-5; weak D call: TRBD1 (5 bases). Trimming took 1 base from V and 1 from J, leaving 14 bases between them. CDR3 length: 17 amino acids. Germline V gene data show CDR1 as MDHEN and CDR2 as SYDVKM.

The genes are TRBV9 and TRBJ2-3; 9 bases fit TRBD1. The V and J ends lost 2 bases and 3 bases, in that order; junction bases with no gene match: 4. The germline V gene has CDR1 SGDLS and CDR2 YYNGEE. This CDR3 is 15 amino acids long. The CDR3 DNA reads TGTGCCAGCAGCGTCCGGGACAGGGATACAGATACGCAGTATTTT. As protein: CASSVRDRDTDTQYF.

The CDR3 sequence is CASSESGDTEAFF. The CDR3 DNA follows: TGCGCCAGCAGTGAGTCCGGGGACACTGAAGCTTTCTTT. This sequence joins TRBV10-2 and TRBJ1-1; no clear D gene. The germline V gene has CDR1 WSHSY and CDR2 SAAADI. The CDR3 consists of 13 residues. Trimming pared 0 bases from V and 3 bases from J, leaving 5 bases between.

This chain joins TRBV13 and TRBJ1-2; no firm D call. The CDR3 loop spans 12 amino acids. Between the trimmed V and J ends, which lost 4 bases and 10 bases, there was a span of 13 bases. CDR1 PRHDT and CDR2 FYEKMQ come from the germline V gene (reference sequence). CDR3 coding DNA: TGTGCCAGCAGCTCAACCGAGGAGCCCTACACCTTC. Its translation is CASSSTEEPYTF.